This T cell receptor (beta chain) was sequenced during a study of blood T cells in healthy people across ages. There are a few counts of this clonotype. The length of the CDR3 is 11 residues. V lost 2 bases and J 8 bases, leaving 6 bases between the germline ends. In germline, CDR1 is MNHNS, CDR2 SASEGT. PCR was performed a second time for about 7 to 12 cycles using a sample-barcoded 5' primer and a J-beta primer mix. Using its own MiXCR run on the 5' RACE reads, TCRdb lists one record per CDR3 protein. This table has around 1,900,000 distinct CDR3 sequences, around 40% appearing once. Sequencing was carried out using blood. The receptor was isolated from a human donor in good health. The rearrangement joins TRBV6-1 to TRBJ1-2; no reliable D call. The CDR3 loop is CASSENGGYTF. As DNA, the CDR3 is TGTGCCAGCAGTGAAAATGGGGGCTACACCTTC.